Listed below are T cell receptor beta chains from one sample, sequenced in a study of T cell responses to AZD1222 COVID-19 vaccine. Assay: immunoSEQ multiplex PCR; the TCRdb copy retains only in-frame clones and omits some. Of 150,000 to 200,000 clones in the sample, 91% were seen once. The sample here was peripheral blood, taken on day 0 of AZD1222 vaccination. Receptor source: an adult in good health. The CDR3 runs from the conserved cysteine through the conserved F or W. Clone size appears in some rows only: once, few, many, or a class for an expanded clone.

J gene | clone size | V gene | CDR3 protein
TRBJ1-3 | NA | TRBV2 | CASGTSGNTIYF
TRBJ1-6 | NA | TRBV5-1 | CASSPDRAYSPLHF
TRBJ2-3 | NA | TRBV24-1 | CATSDPKGDDTQYF
TRBJ2-7 | NA | TRBV7-2 | CASSFRYSDRDYSYEQYF
TRBJ1-2 | NA | TRBV18 | CASSQETGREYGYTF
TRBJ1-2 | NA | TRBV5-1 | CASSEQGASYGYTF
TRBJ2-2 | NA | TRBV9 | CASSVGGMNTGELFF
TRBJ2-1 | NA | TRBV29-1 | CSVPTSGRVNEQFF
TRBJ2-3 | NA | TRBV28 | CASSPRLTDTQYF
TRBJ2-5 | NA | TRBV5-1 | CASSLEGGQYF
TRBJ1-4 | NA | TRBV12-3/TRBV12-4 | CASSRAEGEKLFF
TRBJ2-1 | NA | TRBV11-3 | CASRSPGTQRNNEQFF
TRBJ1-5 | once | TRBV19 | CASSIVGTGVYSNQPQHF
TRBJ1-1 | NA | TRBV28 | CASSLRTASEAFF
TRBJ2-2 | NA | TRBV19 | CASSLRGNGGTGELFF
TRBJ1-6 | NA | TRBV5-1 | CASSLNADRYNSPLHF
TRBJ2-7 | NA | TRBV5-4 | CASSPTGGAGSSYEQYF
TRBJ2-7 | NA | TRBV2 | CASSVREQYF
TRBJ2-7 | NA | TRBV28 | CATYNSYEQYF
TRBJ2-5 | NA | TRBV19 | CARVWDRGGETQYF
TRBJ2-3 | NA | TRBV5-5 | CASSFVSDTQYF
TRBJ1-5 | NA | TRBV6-5 | CASSPALGGNQPQHF
TRBJ2-7 | NA | TRBV18 | CASSPPGGYEQYF
TRBJ1-2 | NA | TRBV12-3/TRBV12-4 | CASSLGYGYTF
TRBJ1-2 | NA | TRBV5-6 | CASSLRQGARLYGYTF
TRBJ2-7 | NA | TRBV10-3 | CASLDSYEQYF
TRBJ1-1 | once | TRBV11-3 | CASSGTGDDMNTEAFF
TRBJ1-5 | NA | TRBV30 | CAWGKGGQPQHF
TRBJ2-1 | NA | TRBV5-8 | CASSFLRGTYNEQFF
TRBJ2-3 | NA | TRBV20-1 | CSASGRRTDTQYF
TRBJ1-5 | NA | TRBV18 | CASSPGIRGNQPQHF
TRBJ2-1 | NA | TRBV5-1 | CASSDSSNFPNEQFF
TRBJ2-4 | NA | TRBV18 | CASSSGDIQYF
TRBJ1-4 | NA | TRBV29-1 | CSVVSRPRGNEKLFF
TRBJ2-4 | once | TRBV10-3 | CAISEVAGVNIQYF
TRBJ2-1 | NA | TRBV7-3 | CASSELAASNNEQFF
TRBJ2-7 | NA | TRBV5-1 | CASSLEGHEQYF
TRBJ1-6 | NA | TRBV5-6 | CASSAGTGTFNSPLHF
TRBJ1-1 | NA | TRBV6-4 | CASRSDSYTEAFF
TRBJ2-7 | NA | TRBV7-9 | CASSPRQGSSYEQYF
TRBJ2-2 | NA | TRBV5-4 | CASSLPGRRSTGELFF
TRBJ1-2 | few | TRBV28 | CASRRGAGRVNYGYTF
TRBJ2-7 | NA | TRBV28 | CASSLTSGSYEQYF
TRBJ2-5 | NA | TRBV3-1/TRBV3-2 | CASRLAGEGGGETQYF
TRBJ1-5 | NA | TRBV28 | CASSFPWGDSNQPQHF
TRBJ1-6 | NA | TRBV20-1 | CSASRGDRVNSPLHF
TRBJ1-2 | NA | TRBV6-4 | CASRRQGDSEGYTF
TRBJ1-6 | NA | TRBV7-9 | CASSPLWGTVSSYNSPLHF
TRBJ2-4 | NA | TRBV7-2 | CASSLAQSSGDGSKNIQYF
TRBJ2-7 | NA | TRBV5-1 | CASSLDGREYGEQYF
TRBJ2-1 | NA | TRBV30 | CAWSVSQNEQFF
TRBJ1-4 | NA | TRBV4-1 | CASERRLGANEKLFF
TRBJ2-1 | NA | TRBV10-3 | CAISQRRLGTYNEQFF
TRBJ2-1 | NA | TRBV9 | CASSVGTSDYNEQFF
TRBJ1-6 | NA | TRBV13 | CASSLGARGDSPLHF
TRBJ2-5 | NA | TRBV28 | CASRRDGKGETQYF
TRBJ2-7 | NA | TRBV11-2 | CASSLPGLVTYEQYF
TRBJ1-1 | NA | TRBV18 | CASLRTGDTEAFF
TRBJ1-6 | NA | TRBV5-1 | CASRLGQYNSPLHF
TRBJ2-3 | few | TRBV7-2 | CASSLGRTTDTQYF